Listed below are T cell receptor beta chains from one sample, sequenced in a study of control samples from healthy donors and cancer patients. Profiling relied on immunoSEQ multiplex PCR, and the TCRdb table lists in-frame clones only, not all of them. The sample consists of 170,000 or so clones, 85% to 95% of them appearing once. The sample comprised blood. Every receptor here comes from a woman aged 40 to 55 in good health. Each CDR3 is given with its conserved first and last residue. A D gene is named only where the DNA matches it firmly. Clone size is given for some rows only: seen once, a few or many times, or a class if the clone is expanded.

TRBD2,once,TRBV13,TRBJ2-7,TGTGCCAGCAGCTCCGTAGCGGGGGGGCCCTTTCCCGACGAGCAGTACTTC,CASSSVAGGPFPDEQYF
-,-,TRBV18,TRBJ1-5,TGTGCCAGCTCACCAGAGGGAGTTGGACAGCCCCAGCATTTT,CASSPEGVGQPQHF
TRBD1,-,TRBV7-8,TRBJ1-3,TGTGCCAGCAGCTTATCGGGACAGTCTGGAAACACCATATATTTT,CASSLSGQSGNTIYF
-,-,TRBV6-5,TRBJ2-3,TGTGCCAGCGGGGATAATACGCAGTATTTT,CASGDNTQYF
TRBD2,-,TRBV7-7,TRBJ2-5,TGTGCCAGCAGCTCAACTCCTAGCGGGGTGTGGCAAGAGACCCAGTACTTC,CASSSTPSGVWQETQYF
-,-,TRBV18,TRBJ2-3,TGTGCCAGCTCACCAAAACCCGACACAGATACGCAGTATTTT,CASSPKPDTDTQYF
-,-,TRBV5-1,TRBJ1-2,TGCGCCAGCAGCTTCGCAGCATCTAACTATGGCTACACCTTC,CASSFAASNYGYTF
-,-,TRBV2,TRBJ1-1,TGTGCCAGCAGCGACAGGAACACTGAAGCTTTCTTT,CASSDRNTEAFF
-,-,TRBV11-2,TRBJ1-5,TGTGCCAGCAGCTTAGACGGGGGCTCCCTCTATCAGCCCCAGCATTTT,CASSLDGGSLYQPQHF
TRBD1,-,TRBV9,TRBJ1-2,TGTGCCAGCAGCGTAGAGGGGACAGGGTACTATGGCTACACCTTC,CASSVEGTGYYGYTF
TRBD1,-,TRBV11-2,TRBJ1-2,TGTGCCAGCAGCTTAGCCGGGACAGACTATGGCTACACCTTC,CASSLAGTDYGYTF
-,-,TRBV7-2,TRBJ2-3,TGTGCCAGCAGCTTAATAACAGATACGCAGTATTTT,CASSLITDTQYF
-,-,TRBV3-1/TRBV3-2,TRBJ1-2,TGTGCCAGCAGCCAGAGTACTACCCGTGGCTACACCTTC,CASSQSTTRGYTF
-,-,TRBV5-1,TRBJ1-1,TGCGCCAGCAGCTCCACCGGTACAACAGGGACTGAAGCTTTCTTT,CASSSTGTTGTEAFF
-,-,TRBV27,TRBJ2-1,TGTGCCAGCAGTTTGGACGGAAGCTCCTACAATGAGCAGTTCTTC,CASSLDGSSYNEQFF
TRBD1,-,TRBV7-2,TRBJ1-2,TGTGCCAGCAGCGTGGGGCCAGGGGGGTATGGCTACACCTTC,CASSVGPGGYGYTF
-,few,TRBV25-1,TRBJ1-3,TGTGCCAGCAGTGAATGGAGTGCCCGAAACACCATATATTTT,CASSEWSARNTIYF
-,few,TRBV11-2,TRBJ2-7,TGTGCCAGCAGCTTAGTCGGCCGGCCGGTTGGGACCTACGAGCAGTACTTC,CASSLVGRPVGTYEQYF
-,-,TRBV10-3,TRBJ2-2,TGTGCCATCAGTGAGTTTGGGTCGCGGGAGCTGTTTTTT,CAISEFGSRELFF
TRBD1,-,TRBV19,TRBJ1-5,TGTGCCAGTAGTATGGGCAAGGGGGCCTACAATCAGCCCCAGCATTTT,CASSMGKGAYNQPQHF
TRBD2,-,TRBV15,TRBJ2-3,TGTGCCACCAGCAGAAACGGGGGGACCCCCACAGATACGCAGTATTTT,CATSRNGGTPTDTQYF
-,once,TRBV7-8,TRBJ2-1,TGTGCCAGCAGCATGGAGTTTGGCTCCCACAATGAGCAGTTCTTC,CASSMEFGSHNEQFF
-,-,TRBV10-3,TRBJ1-1,TGTGCCATCAGTGAAGGACAGATGAACACTGAAGCTTTCTTT,CAISEGQMNTEAFF
-,-,TRBV7-2,TRBJ2-3,TGTGCCAGCAGCTTTCAGTGGGCAGATACGCAGTATTTT,CASSFQWADTQYF
TRBD1,-,TRBV4-3,TRBJ2-3,TGCGCCAGCAGCCAAGGGACAGGACTCGACGCAGATACGCAGTATTTT,CASSQGTGLDADTQYF
TRBD1,-,TRBV19,TRBJ1-6,TGTGCCAGTAGAACGGGGACAGGGGTAAATTCACCCCTCCACTTT,CASRTGTGVNSPLHF
TRBD1,-,TRBV7-8,TRBJ1-6,TGTGCCAGCAGCTTAGGGCAGGGGGATTCACCCCTCCACTTT,CASSLGQGDSPLHF
TRBD1,-,TRBV7-9,TRBJ2-7,TGTGCCAGCAGCTTAGATCCCGGGACAGGGGGCAACTACGAGCAGTACTTC,CASSLDPGTGGNYEQYF
-,-,TRBV5-8,TRBJ1-1,TGTGCCAGCAGTTTTTCCCGGGGACCGAACACTGAAGCTTTCTTT,CASSFSRGPNTEAFF
TRBD2,-,TRBV6-5,TRBJ2-3,TGTGCCAGCAGGGAGACTAGCGGCACAGATACGCAGTATTTT,CASRETSGTDTQYF
-,-,TRBV4-1,TRBJ2-1,TGCGCCAGCAGCCAAGTGGGTCACATTGAGCAGTTCTTC,CASSQVGHIEQFF
-,once,TRBV27,TRBJ2-1,TGTGCCAGCAGCGGACAGATTTACAATGAGCAGTTCTTC,CASSGQIYNEQFF
-,-,TRBV27,TRBJ2-3,TGTGCCAGCAGTTCCGCCGGGGATACGCAGTATTTT,CASSSAGDTQYF
TRBD1,-,TRBV7-8,TRBJ1-4,TGTGCCAGCAGCCCCCGATCTGGGACAGCCCTTGAAAAACTGTTTTTT,CASSPRSGTALEKLFF
-,-,TRBV11-2,TRBJ2-7,TGTGCCAGCAGCCCCTCCGGGGGTAGGTACGAGCAGTACTTC,CASSPSGGRYEQYF
TRBD1,-,TRBV6-6,TRBJ2-7,TGTGCCAGCAGTATACAGGGGGCGCAGTACGAGCAGTACTTC,CASSIQGAQYEQYF
TRBD2,-,TRBV5-4,TRBJ2-5,TGTGCCAGCAGCTTGGGGGGACTAGCTACTGAGACCCAGTACTTC,CASSLGGLATETQYF
-,-,TRBV6-1,TRBJ2-5,TGTGCCAGCAGTGAAGTGAGGGCAGAGACCCAGTACTTC,CASSEVRAETQYF
-,-,TRBV14,TRBJ1-5,TGTGCCAGCAGCCAAGGGCCCCGGCAGCCCCAGCATTTT,CASSQGPRQPQHF
TRBD1,-,TRBV6-2/TRBV6-3,TRBJ1-2,TGTGCCAGCAGTCGGGACAGGGGGCGCGATGGCTACACCTTC,CASSRDRGRDGYTF
-,-,TRBV12-3/TRBV12-4,TRBJ1-2,TGTGCCAGCAGTTTAGTGGGGGCGCATGGCTACACCTTC,CASSLVGAHGYTF
-,-,TRBV11-2,TRBJ2-3,TGTGCCAGCAGCCAGAGGGGGGTTAGCACAGATACGCAGTATTTT,CASSQRGVSTDTQYF
TRBD1,-,TRBV4-1,TRBJ1-2,TGCGCCAGCAGCCAAGTCAGGGGGAACTATGGCTACACCTTC,CASSQVRGNYGYTF
-,-,TRBV29-1,TRBJ1-4,TGCAGCGTTGTCGCGGGTTCGGTTGCTAATGAAAAACTGTTTTTT,CSVVAGSVANEKLFF
-,-,TRBV24-1,TRBJ2-1,TGTGCCACCAGCTCAGGGCGGAGGTCCTACAATGAGCAGTTCTTC,CATSSGRRSYNEQFF
-,-,TRBV29-1,TRBJ1-1,TGCAGCGTCTCCGGGACTCGCGGAGCTTTCTTT,CSVSGTRGAFF
-,-,TRBV25-1,TRBJ1-1,TGTGCCAGCCAACTCCACGACAGCAGTGGGACTGAAGCTTTCTTT,CASQLHDSSGTEAFF
-,-,TRBV14,TRBJ1-3,TGTGCCAGCAGCTTAACACGCCGCCTGGGTGGAAACACCATATATTTT,CASSLTRRLGGNTIYF
TRBD2,-,TRBV3-1/TRBV3-2,TRBJ2-1,TGTGCCAGCAGCCAGCGACGACTAGCGGACACATACAATGAGCAGTTCTTC,CASSQRRLADTYNEQFF
TRBD1,-,TRBV2,TRBJ2-7,TGTGCCAGCAGAGGACGGACAGGGAACTTTGGCGAGCAGTACTTC,CASRGRTGNFGEQYF
-,-,TRBV6-5,TRBJ2-7,TGTGCCAGCACCCCCCGGATGGGGAACGAGCAGTACTTC,CASTPRMGNEQYF
TRBD2,once,TRBV6-2/TRBV6-3,TRBJ2-1,TGTGCCAGCAGTACCCAGGGTAGCGGGACCCCGCGCTCCTACAATGAGCAGTTCTTC,CASSTQGSGTPRSYNEQFF
TRBD2,-,TRBV15,TRBJ2-2,TGTGCCACCAGGGACATCGGTAGCGGGGCTAACACCGGGGAGCTGTTTTTT,CATRDIGSGANTGELFF
-,-,TRBV12-3/TRBV12-4,TRBJ2-3,TGTGCCAGCAGTTTGAAAGGAATTACGCAGTATTTT,CASSLKGITQYF
-,-,TRBV7-2,TRBJ1-2,TGTGCCAGCAGCTTCAAATCAGGGGTTGGCTACACCTTC,CASSFKSGVGYTF